Presented here are 11 T cell receptor beta chains from one specimen sequenced in a study of shared clonotypes between healthy human individuals. The protocol was immunoSEQ multiplex PCR, while the TCRdb copy is restricted to in-frame clones and leaves out a portion. The sample lists roughly 2.5 million clones; roughly 92% were seen once. Material for sequencing was naive CD4+ T cells sorted from blood. The subset is: CD45RA+ positively selected. Every receptor here comes from a man aged 18 to 30 in good health.

The chain employs TRBV5-1 and TRBJ1-6; 7 bases map to TRBD1. J gave up 11 bases and V 3 bases, and 8 bases lay outside the gene matches. This CDR3 has 14 residues. CDR1 SGHRS and CDR2 YFSETQ come from the germline V gene. This CDR3 is CASSSTGVGPPLHF. In DNA form, the CDR3 reads TGCGCCAGCAGCTCCACAGGGGTAGGCCCACCCCTCCACTTT.

V is TRBV30 and J is TRBJ2-3; 15 bases match TRBD2. Germline V lookup: CDR1 GTSNPN, CDR2 SVGIG (reference sequence). The CDR3 has 17 residues. V trimming: 0 bases; J trimming: 4 bases; junction bases outside the gene matches: 5. Written as DNA, the CDR3 is TGTGCCTGGAGTGTACACGGACTAGCGGGGGGGTCAGATACGCAGTATTTT. It yields the protein CAWSVHGLAGGSDTQYF.

The J gene is TRBJ1-5, the V gene TRBV6-5; D is perhaps TRBD1 (6 bases). The CDR3 has 14 amino acids. The V gene's germline CDR1 is MNHEY and CDR2 SVGAGI. V was shortened by 7 bases and J by 3 bases, with 13 bases between the two germline ends. CDR3 protein: CASNREVHNQPQHF. DNA of the CDR3: TGTGCCAGCAACAGGGAGGTCCACAATCAGCCCCAGCATTTT.

The chain recombines TRBV29-1 with TRBJ1-3; D is perhaps TRBD1 (6 bases). The germline V gene has CDR1 SQVTM and CDR2 ANQGSEA. The CDR3 consists of 11 residues. V was shortened by 6 bases and J by 7 bases, with 10 bases between the two germline ends. As DNA, the CDR3 is TGCAGCGTACAGGGTATGAACACCATATATTTT. Protein product: CSVQGMNTIYF.

Concerning this clone itself: The sample holds other DNA sequences that translate to the same CDR3. V gene TRBV10-3 combines with J gene TRBJ2-2, with a possible D match to TRBD1 (6 bases). Germline loops: CDR1 ENHRY, CDR2 SYGVKD. This CDR3 comprises 16 residues. V was cut by 3 bases and J by 2 bases, with 13 bases left in between. The CDR3: CAISDGTSGNTGELFF. DNA of the CDR3: TGTGCCATCAGTGATGGGACATCGGGAAACACCGGGGAGCTGTTTTTT.

This chain connects TRBV2 to TRBJ1-3; D is unclear. Looked up from germline, CDR1 is SNHLY and CDR2 is FYNNEI. V was trimmed by 11 bases and J by 0 bases, leaving 20 bases between them. This CDR3 contains 16 residues. CDR3 nucleotide sequence: TGTGCCTCAACATCCCGGTTCCTCTACTCTGGAAACACCATATATTTT. It is translated as CASTSRFLYSGNTIYF.

The rearrangement joins TRBV2 to TRBJ2-1; 7 nucleotides agree with TRBD2. V gave up 8 bases and J gave up 7 bases; unmatched junction bases: 5. The CDR3 is 12 residues long. In germline, CDR1 is SNHLY, CDR2 FYNNEI. The DNA for the CDR3 is TGTGCCAGCTTGCAGGGAGGGAATGAGCAGTTCTTC. Protein: CASLQGGNEQFF.

This clone was detected only a few times. V and J are TRBV6-1 and TRBJ2-1; D is undetermined. Trimming pared 2 bases from V and 10 bases from J, leaving 12 bases between. This CDR3 is 13 amino acids long. Germline loops: CDR1 MNHNS, CDR2 SASEGT. This CDR3 reads CASSEWGLREQFF. Written as DNA, the CDR3 is TGTGCCAGCAGTGAATGGGGTCTAAGAGAGCAGTTCTTC.

The chain uses TRBV2 and TRBJ1-2, with D possibly matching TRBD1 (5 bases). The CDR3 loop spans 13 amino acids. V shed 5 bases and J shed 8 bases, with 15 bases lying between them. Looked up from germline, CDR1 is SNHLY and CDR2 is FYNNEI. DNA of the CDR3: TGTGCCAGCAGTCCTGACAGCACGAGGGGCTACACCTTC. Translating gives CASSPDSTRGYTF.

V gene TRBV2 combines with J gene TRBJ1-3; D uncertain. V was clipped by 0 bases and J by 1 base, with 7 bases between them. The germline V gene has CDR1 SNHLY and CDR2 FYNNEI. The CDR3 contains 15 residues. The CDR3 loop reads CASSEAEGSGNTIYF. In nucleotides, the CDR3 is TGTGCCAGCAGTGAAGCGGAAGGTTCTGGAAACACCATATATTTT.

The rearrangement joins TRBV6-5 to TRBJ1-2, with 9 bases fitting TRBD1. This CDR3 comprises 14 residues. J was trimmed by 8 bases and V by 2 bases; bases with no gene match: 6. Germline CDR1 and CDR2: MNHEY and SVGAGI. CDR3 in DNA: TGTGCCAGCAGTTACACCATCGACAGGGGGGGCTACACCTTC. Residues: CASSYTIDRGGYTF.